The 16 T cell receptor beta chains below come from one sample, sequenced in a study of T-cell reconstitution after alpha-beta-depleted transplantation in children. The library targeted TCRbeta and was prepared with unique molecular identifiers. TCRdb reprocessed the PCR reads with MiXCR, giving one entry per CDR3 protein. The sample yields 95,000 to 150,000 distinct CDR3 sequences, roughly 23% seen once. The input for sequencing was PBMCs, mostly from graft donor cells, taken 180 days after TCRalphabeta/CD19-depleted stem cell transplant. These receptors were collected from a male patient between 2 and 10 years old who had a stem cell transplant for chronic granulomatous disease, so the T cells may come from the graft donor.

The chain couples TRBV20-1 to TRBJ1-1, with TRBD1 matching 7 bases. Trimming took 2 bases from V and 11 from J; bases not matched to a gene: 5. The CDR3 consists of 11 residues. Germline CDR1 and CDR2: DFQATT and SNEGSKA (reference sequence). The CDR3 sequence: CSARSGGPAFF. CDR3 DNA sequence: TGCAGTGCTAGATCAGGGGGTCCGGCTTTCTTT.

There are many counts of this clonotype. The chain is built from TRBV6-6 and TRBJ1-1; D remains unclear. CDR1 is MNHNY and CDR2 is SVGAGI in the germline V gene (reference sequence). The CDR3 length is 12 residues. V was trimmed by 2 bases and J by 1 base, leaving 2 bases between them. The CDR3 reads CASSYTNTEAFF. The CDR3, as DNA: TGTGCCAGCAGTTACACGAACACTGAAGCTTTCTTT.

The rearrangement links TRBV7-2 to TRBJ2-7; 8 bases align to TRBD1. V lost 4 bases to trimming and J lost 4 bases; unmatched junction nucleotides: 3. This CDR3 is 13 amino acids long. Germline values: CDR1 SGHTA, CDR2 FQGNSA. The CDR3 loop is CASSSQGAYEQYF. DNA for the CDR3: TGTGCCAGCAGCTCTCAGGGGGCATACGAGCAGTACTTC.

The rearrangement links TRBV7-2 to TRBJ2-7, with D tentatively TRBD2 (5 bases). The CDR3 totals 12 residues. V shed 5 bases and J shed 3 bases, with 8 bases lying between them. CDR1 is SGHTA and CDR2 is FQGNSA in the germline V gene. The CDR3 spells CASSGLFYEQYF. As DNA, the CDR3 is TGTGCCAGCAGCGGACTTTTCTACGAGCAGTACTTC.

This clonotype was picked up a small number of times. Given a much more abundant clone one base away, this may be a read error. This sequence joins TRBV7-6 and TRBJ2-6; 7 nucleotides match TRBD2. This CDR3 contains 18 residues. The germline CDR1 and CDR2 sequences are SGHVS and FNYEAQ. The CDR3 DNA reads as TGTGCCAGCAGCCCTAAGACTAGCTTGCGCTCTGGGGCCAACGGCCTGACTTTC. Translation gives CASSPKTSLRSGANGLTF.

This clonotype was recorded at least ten times. This chain connects TRBV12-3 or TRBV12-4 to TRBJ2-2, with a tentative D call TRBD2 (6 bases). The V gene lost 2 bases and the J gene lost 0 bases, with 10 bases spanning the gap. The CDR3 covers 16 residues. CDR3 coding DNA: TGTGCCAGCAGTTTATGGCTAGCGACGAACACCGGGGAGCTGTTTTTT. Protein: CASSLWLATNTGELFF.

The rearrangement joins TRBV7-2 to TRBJ2-7; maybe TRBD1 (6 bases). The CDR3 totals 12 residues. V was shortened by 4 bases and J by 5 bases, with 9 bases between the two germline ends. Per germline, CDR1 SGHTA and CDR2 FQGNSA. CDR3 bases: TGTGCCAGCAGCTCCACAGGGCACGAGCAGTACTTC. Translating gives CASSSTGHEQYF.

This clonotype was counted ten times or more. This chain links TRBV20-1 with TRBJ2-2; D unclear. V shed 0 bases and J shed 4 bases, with 9 bases lying between them. Germline values: CDR1 DFQATT, CDR2 SNEGSKA (reference sequence). This CDR3 has 14 residues. CDR3 residues: CSARDAFTTGELFF. The CDR3 DNA reads TGCAGTGCTAGAGATGCGTTTACCACCGGGGAGCTGTTTTTT.

This clonotype was picked up a small number of times. The chain uses TRBV10-3 and TRBJ1-6, with a possible D match to TRBD1 (5 bases). Germline CDR1 and CDR2: ENHRY and SYGVKD. CDR3 length: 15 residues. Trimming stripped 10 bases from V and 5 bases from J, with 18 bases between. The CDR3 region has the DNA TGTGCCACACAGGTGGGGGTGTTGGATAATTCACCCCTCCACTTT. It is translated as CATQVGVLDNSPLHF.

This clonotype has a handful of counts. The chain uses TRBV10-1 and TRBJ2-1; D perhaps matches TRBD1 (5 bases). The V gene lost 2 bases and the J gene lost 10 bases, with 12 bases spanning the gap. The CDR3 has 13 residues. The germline V gene encodes CDR1 WNHNN and CDR2 SYGVQD (reference sequence). CDR3 sequence reads: CASSEQGGIEQFF. The CDR3, as DNA: TGCGCCAGCAGTGAGCAGGGTGGGATAGAGCAGTTCTTC.

The J gene is TRBJ1-1, the V gene TRBV12-3 or TRBV12-4; D may be TRBD1 (5 bases). The CDR3 runs 13 residues. V was cut by 8 bases and J by 6 bases, with 16 bases left in between. The chain's CDR3 is CASSPRGLAEAFF. CDR3 nucleotide sequence: TGTGCCAGCTCGCCGAGGGGATTAGCTGAAGCTTTCTTT.

DNA for the CDR3: TGTGCCATCATGGTGGTTAGCGGGAGAACAGATACGCAGTATTTT. It codes for CAIMVVSGRTDTQYF. The chain has TRBV27 and TRBJ2-3; 9 bases align to TRBD2. Germline V gene sequence: CDR1 MNHEY, CDR2 SMNVEV (reference sequence). The CDR3 has 15 amino acids. V shed 10 bases, J shed 3 bases, and the junction held 11 bases outside the gene matches.

This clonotype was counted at least ten times. The chain couples TRBV29-1 to TRBJ2-1, with 11 nucleotides matching TRBD1. CDR3 length equals 14 residues. After removal of 7 bases from V and 6 bases from J, the junction contained 8 bases not matched to a gene. Per the germline V gene, CDR1 is SQVTM and CDR2 is ANQGSEA. The CDR3 DNA reads TGCAGCGCAGGACAGGGGGCGCAACCCAATGAGCAGTTCTTC. This sequence encodes CSAGQGAQPNEQFF.

This clonotype appeared many times. The chain's CDR3 is CASSDSYNEQFF. CDR3 nucleotides: TGCGCCAGCAGCGACAGTTACAATGAGCAGTTCTTC. The V gene is TRBV5-1, the J gene TRBJ2-1; D might be TRBD1 (5 bases). The germline V and J ends were trimmed by 4 bases and 4 bases, with 6 bases remaining between them. Germline-derived CDR1 and CDR2 are SGHRS and YFSETQ. The CDR3 loop spans 12 amino acids.

This chain links TRBV11-2 with TRBJ2-7, with 9 bases fitting TRBD2. V gave up 3 bases and J gave up 1 base; unmatched junction bases: 13. The CDR3 has 18 amino acids. Germline lookup yields CDR1 SGHAT and CDR2 FQNNGV. In DNA form, the CDR3 reads TGTGCCAGCAGCTTTATTTGGGCTAGCGGGACCCCTTCCTACGAGCAGTACTTC. Translating gives CASSFIWASGTPSYEQYF.

This clonotype was observed a handful of times. V and J are TRBV29-1 and TRBJ2-5, with TRBD2 matching 11 bases. This CDR3 region has 16 residues. V lost 0 bases and J lost 5; bases outside the gene matches: 8. CDR1 SQVTM and CDR2 ANQGSEA come from the germline V gene. CDR3 amino acids: CSVEEGLAEWGETQYF. CDR3 coding DNA: TGCAGCGTTGAAGAGGGACTAGCGGAATGGGGCGAGACCCAGTACTTC.